This T cell receptor beta chain was captured in a study of shared clonotypes between healthy human individuals. Notes on the study in general: An anticipated effect of sequencing depth on clonotype sharing among donors was recognized. The low donor count limited represented genetic and exposure-history diversity.

A note on this clone: Its antigen is not known.

TCRdb keeps only in-frame clones here, not all; method: immunoSEQ multiplex PCR. The table records approximately 460,000 clones, approximately 80% of them present only once. The CDR3 is 11 amino acids. CDR1 is MNHEY and CDR2 is SVGAGI in the germline V gene. Trimming left V 5 bases short and J 8 bases short, with 7 bases between. All of the donors resided in Nashville, Tennessee, and each was a Caucasian adult. Genomic DNA for unsorted samples, which was extracted with the QIAamp DNA Blood Mini kit, came from some 90 million PBMCs. V gene TRBV6-5 combines with J gene TRBJ2-1; D gene unclear. Material: PBMCs. This TCR derives from a woman aged 40 to 50 in good health. Some clones in this sample may be carry-over from other donors' samples. The CDR3 protein is CASSQRYEQFF. The CDR3 DNA follows: TGTGCCAGCAGTCAGCGCTATGAGCAGTTCTTC.